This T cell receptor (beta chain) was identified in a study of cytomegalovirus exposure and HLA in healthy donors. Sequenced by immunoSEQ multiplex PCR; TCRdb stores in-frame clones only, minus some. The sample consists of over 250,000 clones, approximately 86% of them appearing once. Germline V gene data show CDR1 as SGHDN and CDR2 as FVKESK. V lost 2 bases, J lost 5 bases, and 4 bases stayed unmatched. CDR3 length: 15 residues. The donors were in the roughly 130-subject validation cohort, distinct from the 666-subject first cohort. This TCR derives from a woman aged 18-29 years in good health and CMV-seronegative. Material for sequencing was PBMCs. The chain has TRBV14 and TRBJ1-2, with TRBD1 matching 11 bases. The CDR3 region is CASSQLDRGLYGYTF. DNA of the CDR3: TGTGCCAGCAGCCAATTGGACAGGGGGCTATATGGCTACACCTTC. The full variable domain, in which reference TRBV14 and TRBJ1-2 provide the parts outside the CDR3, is EAGVTQFPSHSVIEKGQTVTLRCDPISGHDNLYWYRRVMGKEIKFLLHFVKESKQDESGMPNNRFLAERTGGTYSTLKVQPAELEDSGVYFCASSQLDRGLYGYTFGSGTRLTVV.